Described below is a single T cell receptor (beta chain) sequence and its context. This record comes from a study of blood T cell repertoires in COVID-19. At the level of the study: COVID-19 samples, acute and convalescent, were from the United States, Italy and Spain.

Per the original data handling: Estimation of nucleated cell counts relied on the amplification of reference gene primers. Measured with immunoSEQ multiplex PCR; TCRdb has only the in-frame clones, and not every one. That table supplies the V and J calls and clone size; D and trimming were determined from the DNA. The data show approximately 170,000 clones, 86% seen once. The CDR3 runs to 15 residues. V was pared by 5 bases and J by 7 bases, with 7 bases of the junction left unmatched. The germline gives CDR1 SNHLY, CDR2 FYNNEI. The V gene is TRBV2, the J gene TRBJ2-2; 10 bases are a match to TRBD1. The sequence was obtained from a woman aged 80 or older in a cohort sampled during active or convalescent COVID-19. The source material was peripheral blood. This chain's CDR3 is CASSRQGALSGELFF. The DNA of the CDR3 is TGTGCCAGCAGTCGACAGGGGGCGTTAAGCGGGGAGCTGTTTTTT. Complete variable domain (other parts from reference TRBV2 and TRBJ2-2): EPEVTQTPSHQVTQMGQEVILRCVPISNHLYFYWYRQILGQKVEFLVSFYNNEISEKSEIFDDQFSVERPDGSNFTLKIRSTKLEDSAMYFCASSRQGALSGELFFGEGSRLTVL.